The 9 T cell receptor beta chains reported below all come from one sample, sequenced in a study of glioma-infiltrating T cells. Using RNA template, CDR3s of TCR alpha and beta were amplified with iRepertoire arm-PCR. TCRdb reanalysed the multiplex PCR reads using MiXCR and keeps one entry per CDR3 protein. This sample has more than 110,000 distinct CDR3 sequences, with approximately 40% found just once. Material: glioma tissue, nonneoplastic brain tissue, or PBMCs (not recorded which). These receptor sequences come from a human donor with low-grade glioma or glioblastoma, undergoing nonglioma brain surgery, or in good health (not recorded which).

The rearrangement joins TRBV28 to TRBJ2-3; unclear D gene. The germline CDR1 and CDR2 sequences are MDHEN and SYDVKM. The CDR3 is 15 amino acids. V lost 5 bases to trimming and J lost 1 base, with 13 bases between them. CDR3 protein: CASSHSRRRTDTQYF. CDR3 coding DNA: TGTGCCAGCAGTCACAGTAGGAGACGCACAGATACGCAGTATTTT.

In its sample, this clonotype was seen a few times. The V gene is TRBV5-4, the J gene TRBJ2-7; TRBD2 matches at 7 bases. Unmatched junction bases numbered 7, after V lost 2 bases and J lost 2 bases. CDR3 size: 15 residues. Germline V gene data show CDR1 as SGHNT and CDR2 as YYREEE (reference sequence). The CDR3 protein is CASSFGTTLPYEQYF. The CDR3 coding sequence is TGTGCCAGCAGCTTTGGGACTACCCTCCCCTACGAGCAGTACTTC.

In its sample, this clonotype was seen a few times. V is TRBV7-9 and J is TRBJ1-1; D possibly corresponds to TRBD1 (6 bases). The ends were cut back, 6 bases at V and 1 base at J, with 12 bases in the middle. The length of the CDR3 is 14 residues. Germline assignment: CDR1 SEHNR and CDR2 FQNEAQ (reference sequence). DNA of the CDR3: TGTGCCAGCAGTGCGGGGGGCTGGAACACTGAAGCTTTCTTT. It translates to CASSAGGWNTEAFF.

The chain links TRBV15 to TRBJ2-7; no reliable D call. The V end was cut by 5 bases, the J end by 7 bases, with 9 bases between. CDR3 length: 11 amino acids. Germline loops: CDR1 LNHNV, CDR2 YYDKDF (reference sequence). CDR3 coding DNA: TGTGCCACCAGCCATGATCGGGAGCAGTACTTC. Protein product: CATSHDREQYF. The full variable domain, in which reference TRBV15 and TRBJ2-7 provide the parts outside the CDR3, is DAMVIQNPRYQVTQFGKPVTLSCSQTLNHNVMYWYQQKSSQAPKLLFHYYDKDFNNEADTPDNFQSRRPNTSFCFLDIRSPGLGDTAMYLCATSHDREQYFGPGTRLTVT.

This clonotype was found many times. This chain links TRBV6-1 with TRBJ2-1; 8 bases map to TRBD2. This CDR3 contains 16 residues. CDR1 is MNHNS, CDR2 SASEGT, per germline. With V trimmed by 5 bases and J by 5 bases, 11 bases remained unmatched. CDR3 loop: CASSPRGGLGDNEQFF. In DNA, the CDR3 is TGTGCCAGCAGTCCCCGGGGGGGGCTTGGGGACAATGAGCAGTTCTTC.

This clonotype was detected only a few times. V gene TRBV10-3 combines with J gene TRBJ2-3; 9 positions agree with TRBD2. Germline V lookup: CDR1 ENHRY, CDR2 SYGVKD. The V segment lost 7 bases and the J segment 4 bases; nucleotides outside the gene matches: 9. The CDR3 contains 15 residues. CDR3 DNA: TGTGCCATCACCGAAGAGCGGGGGGTAGCAGATACGCAGTATTTT. This sequence encodes CAITEERGVADTQYF.

The V and J genes are TRBV3-1 and TRBJ2-3; D is unclear. Trimming cost V 0 bases and J 8 bases, with 3 bases left between them. Germline lookup yields CDR1 LGHDT and CDR2 YNNKEL (reference sequence). The CDR3 contains 11 residues. The CDR3 DNA reads TGTGCCAGCAGCCAAGAAGTTACGCAGTATTTT. Translated, it gives CASSQEVTQYF.

The chain carries TRBV20-1 and TRBJ1-5; D not certain. The CDR3 sequence is 15 residues long. CDR1 and CDR2 from the germline V gene are DFQATT and SNEGSKA (reference sequence). CDR3 region: CRATRYQDSNQPQHF. For the CDR3, the DNA is TGCAGGGCCACTAGGTATCAGGATAGCAATCAGCCCCAGCATTTT.

The V and J genes are TRBV6-1 and TRBJ1-5; 10 nucleotides agree with TRBD1. Germline V lookup: CDR1 MNHNS, CDR2 SASEGT. CDR3 length: 17 amino acids. The V gene end was trimmed by 3 bases and the J gene end by 5 bases; junction bases not matched to a gene: 10. In DNA, the CDR3 is TGTGCCAGCAGTGAGTCGAGGGGACAGGGGTTTGATCAGCCCCAGCATTTT. Its translation: CASSESRGQGFDQPQHF.